The T cell receptor beta chain described here comes from a study of cytomegalovirus exposure and HLA in healthy donors. Donors were drawn from the approximately 120-subject validation cohort, separate from the roughly 700-subject first cohort. Study findings and constraints: In vitro assays verified that a few CMV-associated chains recognized CMV antigens specifically. A list of around 160 TCR beta chains associated with cytomegalovirus was given. Diagnosis of cytomegalovirus status made by the classifier reportedly showed high specificity and sensitivity.

Notes on this clone: Antigen: not known.

Libraries were prepared by immunoSEQ multiplex PCR; TCRdb keeps only in-frame clonotypes and omits some of them. Among hundreds of thousands of clones listed, more than 75% were seen once. The sequence derives from a woman aged 18-35 years in good health and CMV-seropositive. Sequencing input: PBMCs.

This chain's CDR3 is CASSIGPGNEQYF. DNA of the CDR3: TGTGCCAGTAGTATAGGGCCGGGTAACGAGCAGTACTTC. The chain links TRBV19 to TRBJ2-7, with D unresolved. The CDR3 is 13 residues long. CDR1 is LNHDA, CDR2 SQIVND, per germline (reference sequence). V lost 1 base, J lost 5 bases, and 9 bases lay in between.